The 9 T cell receptor beta chains listed next were all sequenced from one sample in a study of blood T cell repertoires in COVID-19. Generated by immunoSEQ multiplex PCR, the TCRdb table keeps only in-frame clones and is missing some. The repertoire holds about 170,000 clones, with 85% to 90% as singletons. Sequenced: peripheral blood. All receptors come from a woman aged 80 or older in a cohort sampled during active or convalescent COVID-19.

This clone was recorded only once. The rearrangement links TRBV10-3 to TRBJ1-2; D unresolved. This CDR3 is 13 amino acids long. Germline CDR1 ENHRY, CDR2 SYGVKD. Trimming shortened V by 1 base and J by 6 bases, and 9 bases separated the two germline ends. The CDR3 loop reads CAISEFVEDGYTF. The CDR3 DNA is TGTGCCATCAGTGAGTTTGTCGAGGATGGCTACACCTTC.

This chain joins TRBV6-5 and TRBJ2-3, with TRBD1 matching 7 bases. Trimming at V came to 6 bases and at J to 5 bases, leaving 11 bases not matched to a gene. The germline gives CDR1 MNHEY, CDR2 SVGAGI. This CDR3 spans 15 amino acids. In DNA, the CDR3 is TGTGCCAGCAGCCTTTCGAGGGGGCCCAGAGATACGCAGTATTTT. Translation: CASSLSRGPRDTQYF.

This chain uses TRBV14 with TRBJ2-2; possible D gene TRBD1, 5 bases. Germline lookup yields CDR1 SGHDN and CDR2 FVKESK. The germline V and J ends were trimmed by 1 base and 5 bases, with 14 bases remaining between them. The CDR3 totals 16 residues. The CDR3 bases are TGTGCCAGCAGCCAAGTGGGGCGACGTGGAACCGGGGAGCTGTTTTTT. It codes for CASSQVGRRGTGELFF.

The DNA for the CDR3 is TGTGCCAGCAGCCAAGATTGGGGGCGTAGAAACACCATATATTTT. Translation gives CASSQDWGRRNTIYF. The chain employs TRBV14 and TRBJ1-3, with D maybe TRBD1 (6 bases). CDR3 length: 15 residues. The germline CDR1 and CDR2 sequences are SGHDN and FVKESK. The V and J ends lost 0 bases and 5 bases respectively, with 11 bases between them. Drawing the rest from reference TRBV14 and TRBJ1-3, the complete variable domain is EAGVTQFPSHSVIEKGQTVTLRCDPISGHDNLYWYRRVMGKEIKFLLHFVKESKQDESGMPNNRFLAERTGGTYSTLKVQPAELEDSGVYFCASSQDWGRRNTIYFGEGSWLTVV.

This clone was seen a handful of times. This sequence joins TRBV6-4 and TRBJ2-3; tentatively, D is TRBD2 (6 bases). The germline CDR1 and CDR2 sequences are MRHNA and SNTAGT. V lost 5 bases to trimming and J lost 2 bases, with 8 bases between them. This CDR3 has 13 amino acids. This chain's CDR3 is CASSRGTTDTQYF. CDR3 sequence (DNA): TGTGCCAGCAGTCGGGGGACCACAGATACGCAGTATTTT.

This clone came up once. The V gene is TRBV18, the J gene TRBJ2-1; 7 nucleotides agree with TRBD2. The ends lost 5 bases at V and 7 bases at J; junction bases unmatched: 8. Germline values: CDR1 KGHSH, CDR2 LQKENI. The CDR3 consists of 14 residues. For the CDR3, the DNA is TGTGCCAGCTCAACCCTCCGGGGGGTGAATGAGCAGTTCTTC. Protein sequence: CASSTLRGVNEQFF.

The sample holds a few counts of this clone. V is TRBV27 and J is TRBJ1-2; 12 bases are shared with TRBD1. CDR1 is MNHEY and CDR2 is SMNVEV in the germline V gene (reference sequence). V was clipped by 4 bases and J by 8 bases; unmatched bases: 8. CDR3 size: 15 residues. The CDR3 nucleotides are TGTGCCAGCAGTTCGGGACAGGGGGCTCTTCAAGGCTACACCTTC. This encodes CASSSGQGALQGYTF.

The genes are TRBV3-1 (or the pseudogene TRBV3-2) and TRBJ2-1; D unresolved. Germline-derived CDR1 and CDR2 are LGHDT and YNNKEL (reference sequence). The CDR3 spans 11 residues. Trimming took off 5 bases at V and 4 bases at J, with 3 bases between the two ends. The CDR3 DNA is TGTGCCAGCAGCGTATACAATGAGCAGTTCTTC. It encodes CASSVYNEQFF.

In this sample, this clone turned up a few times. The chain carries TRBV18 and TRBJ1-1; possible D gene TRBD1, 6 bases. Per germline, CDR1 KGHSH and CDR2 LQKENI. This CDR3 spans 15 amino acids. The V and J ends lost 0 bases and 3 bases respectively, with 11 bases between them. The CDR3 sequence: CASSPPRDTYTEAFF. The DNA for the CDR3 is TGTGCCAGCTCACCACCGAGGGACACTTACACTGAAGCTTTCTTT.